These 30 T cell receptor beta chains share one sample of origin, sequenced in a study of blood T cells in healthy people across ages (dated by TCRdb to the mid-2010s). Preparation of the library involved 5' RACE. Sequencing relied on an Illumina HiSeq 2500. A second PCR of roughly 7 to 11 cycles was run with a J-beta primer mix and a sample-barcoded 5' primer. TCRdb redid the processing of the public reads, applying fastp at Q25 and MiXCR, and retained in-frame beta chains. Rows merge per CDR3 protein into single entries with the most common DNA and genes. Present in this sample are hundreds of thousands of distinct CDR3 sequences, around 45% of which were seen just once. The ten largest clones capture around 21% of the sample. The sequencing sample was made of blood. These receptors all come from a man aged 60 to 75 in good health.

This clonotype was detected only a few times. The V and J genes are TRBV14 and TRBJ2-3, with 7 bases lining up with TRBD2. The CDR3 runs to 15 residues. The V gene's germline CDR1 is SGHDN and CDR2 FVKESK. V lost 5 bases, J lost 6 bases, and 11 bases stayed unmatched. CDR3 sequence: CASSYTGTKGDTQYF. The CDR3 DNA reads TGTGCCAGCAGCTACACCGGGACTAAGGGCGATACGCAGTATTTT.

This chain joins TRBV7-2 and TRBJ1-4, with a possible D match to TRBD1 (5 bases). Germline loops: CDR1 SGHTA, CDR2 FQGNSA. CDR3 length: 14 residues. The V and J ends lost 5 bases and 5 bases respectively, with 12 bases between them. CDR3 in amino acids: CASSKRGVNEKLFF. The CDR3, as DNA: TGTGCCAGCAGCAAAAGGGGAGTAAATGAAAAACTGTTTTTT.

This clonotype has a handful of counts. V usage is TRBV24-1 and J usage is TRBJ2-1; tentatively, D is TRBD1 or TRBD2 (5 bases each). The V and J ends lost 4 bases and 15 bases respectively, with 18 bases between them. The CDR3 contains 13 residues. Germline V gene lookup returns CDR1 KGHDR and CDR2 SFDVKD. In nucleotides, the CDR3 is TGTGCCACCAGTGACGGGCAACATGACGGGACGTTCTTC. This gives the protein CATSDGQHDGTFF.

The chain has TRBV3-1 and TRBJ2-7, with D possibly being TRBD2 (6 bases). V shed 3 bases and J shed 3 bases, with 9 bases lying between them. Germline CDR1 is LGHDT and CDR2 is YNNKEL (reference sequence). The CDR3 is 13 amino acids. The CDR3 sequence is CASSQRLGYEQYF. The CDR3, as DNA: TGTGCCAGCAGCCAGAGACTAGGCTACGAGCAGTACTTC.

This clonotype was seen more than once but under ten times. The CDR3 loop is CASSDAGAGETQYF. CDR3 DNA: TGTGCCAGCAGTGACGCGGGGGCAGGAGAGACCCAGTACTTC. The chain uses TRBV25-1 and TRBJ2-5, with a possible D match to TRBD2 (7 bases). Germline CDR1 is MGHDK and CDR2 is SYGVNS. V was trimmed by 3 bases and J by 4 bases, leaving 12 bases between them. The CDR3 totals 14 residues. The full variable domain, rest sourced from reference TRBV25-1 and TRBJ2-5, is EADIYQTPRYLVIGTGKKITLECSQTMGHDKMYWYQQDPGMELHLIHYSYGVNSTEKGDLSSESTVSRIRTEHFPLTLESARPSHTSQYLCASSDAGAGETQYFGPGTRLLVL.

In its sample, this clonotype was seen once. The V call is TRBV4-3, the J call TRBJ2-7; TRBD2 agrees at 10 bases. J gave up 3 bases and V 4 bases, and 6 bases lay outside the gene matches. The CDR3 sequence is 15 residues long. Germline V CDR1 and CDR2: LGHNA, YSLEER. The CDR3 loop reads CASSRSGTSDYEQYF. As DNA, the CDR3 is TGCGCCAGCAGCCGTAGTGGGACTAGCGACTACGAGCAGTACTTC.

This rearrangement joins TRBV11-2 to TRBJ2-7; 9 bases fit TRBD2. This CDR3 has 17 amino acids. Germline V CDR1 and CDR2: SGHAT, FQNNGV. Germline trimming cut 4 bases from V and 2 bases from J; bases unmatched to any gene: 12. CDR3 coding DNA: TGTGCCAGCAGCTACTTACTACGGACTAGCGATACCTACGAGCAGTACTTC. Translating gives CASSYLLRTSDTYEQYF. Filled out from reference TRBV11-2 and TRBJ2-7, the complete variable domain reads EAGVAQSPRYKIIEKRQSVAFWCNPISGHATLYWYQQILGQGPKLLIQFQNNGVVDDSQLPKDRFSAERLKGVDSTLKIQPAKLEDSAVYLCASSYLLRTSDTYEQYFGPGTRLTVT.

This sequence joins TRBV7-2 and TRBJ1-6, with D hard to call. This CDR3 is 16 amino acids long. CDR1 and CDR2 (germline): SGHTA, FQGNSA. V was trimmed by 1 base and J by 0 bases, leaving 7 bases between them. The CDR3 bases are TGTGCCAGCAGCTTAGGGTTGAGCTCCTATAATTCACCCCTCCACTTT. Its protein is CASSLGLSSYNSPLHF.

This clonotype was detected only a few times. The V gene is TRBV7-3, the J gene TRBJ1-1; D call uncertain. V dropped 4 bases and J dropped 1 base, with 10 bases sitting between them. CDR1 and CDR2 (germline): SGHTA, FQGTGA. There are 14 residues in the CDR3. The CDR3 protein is CASSSQPGNTEAFF. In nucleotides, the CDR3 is TGTGCCAGCAGCTCTCAACCGGGGAACACTGAAGCTTTCTTT.

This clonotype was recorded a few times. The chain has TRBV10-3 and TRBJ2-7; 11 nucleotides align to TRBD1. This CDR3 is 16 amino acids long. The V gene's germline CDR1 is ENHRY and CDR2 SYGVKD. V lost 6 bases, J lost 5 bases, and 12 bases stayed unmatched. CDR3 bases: TGTGCCATCAGGGACCCGGGACAGGGGGTAGAGGACGAGCAGTACTTC. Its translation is CAIRDPGQGVEDEQYF.

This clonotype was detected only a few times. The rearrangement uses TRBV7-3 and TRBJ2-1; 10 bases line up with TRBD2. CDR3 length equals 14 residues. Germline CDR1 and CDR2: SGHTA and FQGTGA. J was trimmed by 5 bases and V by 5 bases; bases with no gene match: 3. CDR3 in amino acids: CASSESGGDNEQFF. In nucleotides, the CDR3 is TGTGCCAGCAGCGAGAGCGGGGGGGACAATGAGCAGTTCTTC.

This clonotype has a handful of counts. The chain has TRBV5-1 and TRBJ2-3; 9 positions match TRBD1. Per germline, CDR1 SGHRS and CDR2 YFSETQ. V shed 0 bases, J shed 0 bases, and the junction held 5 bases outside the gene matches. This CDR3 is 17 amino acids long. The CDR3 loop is CASSLGGQGRSTDTQYF. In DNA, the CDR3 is TGCGCCAGCAGCTTGGGGGGACAGGGCCGAAGCACAGATACGCAGTATTTT.

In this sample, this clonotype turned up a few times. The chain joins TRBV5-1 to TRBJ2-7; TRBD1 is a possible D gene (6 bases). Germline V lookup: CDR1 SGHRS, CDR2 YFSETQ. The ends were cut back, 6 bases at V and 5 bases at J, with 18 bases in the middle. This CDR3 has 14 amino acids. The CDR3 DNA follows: TGCGCCAGCACCAATGAACAGGGTTACCACGAGCAGTACTTC. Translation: CASTNEQGYHEQYF.

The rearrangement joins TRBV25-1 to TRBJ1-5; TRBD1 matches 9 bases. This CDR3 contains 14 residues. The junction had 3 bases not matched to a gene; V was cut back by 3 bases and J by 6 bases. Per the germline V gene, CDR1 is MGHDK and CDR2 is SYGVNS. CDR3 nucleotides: TGTGCCAGCAGTGAGGGACAGGGATTTCAGCCCCAGCATTTT. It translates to CASSEGQGFQPQHF.

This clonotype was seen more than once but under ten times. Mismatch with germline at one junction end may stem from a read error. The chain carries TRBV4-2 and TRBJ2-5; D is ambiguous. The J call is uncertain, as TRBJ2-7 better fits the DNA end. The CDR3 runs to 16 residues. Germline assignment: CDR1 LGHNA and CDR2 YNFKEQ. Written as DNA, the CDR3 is TGTGCCAGCAGCCAAGTTCAGAACATCCTCTCCGACGAGCAGTACTTC. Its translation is CASSQVQNILSDEQYF.

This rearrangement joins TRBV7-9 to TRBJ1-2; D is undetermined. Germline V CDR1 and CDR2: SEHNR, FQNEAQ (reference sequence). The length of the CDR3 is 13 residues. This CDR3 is CVIHALGVGGYTF. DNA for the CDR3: TGTGTCATCCACGCTTTAGGAGTGGGCGGCTACACCTTC. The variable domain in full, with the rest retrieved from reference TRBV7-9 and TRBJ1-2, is DTGVSQNPRHKITKRGQNVTFRCDPISEHNRLYWYRQTLGQGPEFLTYFQNEAQLEKSRLLSDRFSAERPKGSFSTLEIQRTEQGDSAMYLCVIHALGVGGYTFGSGTRLTVV.

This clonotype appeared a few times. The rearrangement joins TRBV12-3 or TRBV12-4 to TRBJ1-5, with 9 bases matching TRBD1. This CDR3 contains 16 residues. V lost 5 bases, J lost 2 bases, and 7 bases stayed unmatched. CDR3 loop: CASSDWDREGNQPQHF. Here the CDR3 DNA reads TGTGCCAGCAGTGACTGGGACAGGGAGGGCAATCAGCCCCAGCATTTT.

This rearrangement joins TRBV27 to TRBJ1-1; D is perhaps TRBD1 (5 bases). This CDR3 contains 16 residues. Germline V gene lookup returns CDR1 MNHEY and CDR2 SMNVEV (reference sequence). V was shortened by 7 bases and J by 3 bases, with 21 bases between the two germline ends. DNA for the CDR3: TGTGCCAGCACCTACCAGGGATCGGGCAAGTACACTGAAGCTTTCTTT. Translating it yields CASTYQGSGKYTEAFF.

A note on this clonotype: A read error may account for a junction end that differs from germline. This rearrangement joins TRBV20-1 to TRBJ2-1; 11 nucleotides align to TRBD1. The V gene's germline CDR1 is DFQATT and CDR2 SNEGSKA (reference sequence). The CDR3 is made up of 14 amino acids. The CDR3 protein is CSAARTGGYSEQFF. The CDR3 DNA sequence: TGCAGTGCGGCCCGGACAGGGGGCTACAGTGAGCAGTTCTTC.

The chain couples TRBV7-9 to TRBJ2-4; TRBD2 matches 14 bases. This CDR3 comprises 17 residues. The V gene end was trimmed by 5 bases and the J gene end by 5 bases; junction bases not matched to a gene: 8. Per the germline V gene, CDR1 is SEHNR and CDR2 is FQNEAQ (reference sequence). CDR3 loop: CASSPPTSGGEENIQYF. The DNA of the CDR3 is TGTGCCAGCAGCCCTCCGACTAGCGGGGGGGAAGAAAACATTCAGTACTTC.

The CDR3 coding sequence is TGTGCCAGCTCACCATGGGGACAGGGCTACAATGAGCAGTACTTC. Its translation is CASSPWGQGYNEQYF. The V call is TRBV18, the J call TRBJ2-1; TRBD1 matches at 9 bases. The J call may be incorrect, as the DNA end agrees better with TRBJ2-7. The CDR3 length is 15 residues. Germline V gene data show CDR1 as KGHSH and CDR2 as LQKENI.

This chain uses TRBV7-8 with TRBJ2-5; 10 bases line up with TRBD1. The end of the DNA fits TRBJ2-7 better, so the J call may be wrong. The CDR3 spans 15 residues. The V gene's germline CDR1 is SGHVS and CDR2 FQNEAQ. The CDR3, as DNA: TGTGCCAGCAGCTGGGGACAGGGGCTTGACTACGAGCAGTACTTC. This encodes CASSWGQGLDYEQYF.

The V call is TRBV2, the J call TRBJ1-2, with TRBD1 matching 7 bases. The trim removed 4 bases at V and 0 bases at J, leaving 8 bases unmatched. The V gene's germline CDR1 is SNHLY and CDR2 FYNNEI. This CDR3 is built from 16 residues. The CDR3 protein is CASSAGQRASNYGYTF. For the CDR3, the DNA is TGTGCCAGCAGTGCGGGACAGAGAGCATCTAACTATGGCTACACCTTC.

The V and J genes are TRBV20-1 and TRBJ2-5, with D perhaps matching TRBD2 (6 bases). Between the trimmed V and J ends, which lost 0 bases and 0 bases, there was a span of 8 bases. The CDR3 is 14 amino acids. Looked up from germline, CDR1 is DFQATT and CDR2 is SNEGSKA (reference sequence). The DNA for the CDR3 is TGCAGTGCTAGAGATGAGCGGGACCAAGAGACCCAGTACTTC. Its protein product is CSARDERDQETQYF.

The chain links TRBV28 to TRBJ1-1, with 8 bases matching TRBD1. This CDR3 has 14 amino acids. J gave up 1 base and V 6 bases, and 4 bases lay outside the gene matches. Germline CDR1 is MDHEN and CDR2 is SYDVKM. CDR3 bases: TGTGCCAGCAGGACAGGGGATGAGAACACTGAAGCTTTCTTT. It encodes CASRTGDENTEAFF.

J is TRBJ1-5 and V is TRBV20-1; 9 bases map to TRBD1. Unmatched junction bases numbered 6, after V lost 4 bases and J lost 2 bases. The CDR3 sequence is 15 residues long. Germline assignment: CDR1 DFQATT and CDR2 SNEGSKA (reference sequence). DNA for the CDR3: TGCAGTGCTACCCCACAGGGGGCCGGCAATCAGCCCCAGCATTTT. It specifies CSATPQGAGNQPQHF.

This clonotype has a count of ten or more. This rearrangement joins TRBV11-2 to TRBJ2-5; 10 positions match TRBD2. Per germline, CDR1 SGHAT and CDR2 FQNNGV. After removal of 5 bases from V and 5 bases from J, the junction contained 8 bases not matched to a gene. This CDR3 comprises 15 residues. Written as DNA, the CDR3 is TGTGCCAGCAGCACCATAGCGGGGGGCCTGGAGACCCAGTACTTC. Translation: CASSTIAGGLETQYF.

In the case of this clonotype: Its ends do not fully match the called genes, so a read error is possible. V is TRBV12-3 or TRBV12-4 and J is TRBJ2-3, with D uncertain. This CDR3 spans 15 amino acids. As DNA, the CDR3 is TGTGCCAGCAGTTCAGGAACCATGAGAACAGATGCGCAGTATTTT. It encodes CASSSGTMRTDAQYF.

CDR3 nucleotides: TGTGCCAGCAGCCCATCGGACAGGGGGCTTAATCAGCCCCAGCATTTT. It yields the protein CASSPSDRGLNQPQHF. The J gene is TRBJ1-5, the V gene TRBV6-5; 11 bases line up with TRBD1. With 6 bases clipped from V and 4 bases from J, the junction kept 8 bases outside the gene matches. The germline CDR1 and CDR2 sequences are MNHEY and SVGAGI. The CDR3 is made up of 16 amino acids.

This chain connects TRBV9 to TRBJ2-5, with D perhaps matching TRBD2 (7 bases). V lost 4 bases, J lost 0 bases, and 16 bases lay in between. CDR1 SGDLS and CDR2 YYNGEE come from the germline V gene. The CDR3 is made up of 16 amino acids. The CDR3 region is CASSKGRGGNQETQYF. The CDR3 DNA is TGTGCCAGCAGCAAAGGGAGGGGGGGAAACCAAGAGACCCAGTACTTC.